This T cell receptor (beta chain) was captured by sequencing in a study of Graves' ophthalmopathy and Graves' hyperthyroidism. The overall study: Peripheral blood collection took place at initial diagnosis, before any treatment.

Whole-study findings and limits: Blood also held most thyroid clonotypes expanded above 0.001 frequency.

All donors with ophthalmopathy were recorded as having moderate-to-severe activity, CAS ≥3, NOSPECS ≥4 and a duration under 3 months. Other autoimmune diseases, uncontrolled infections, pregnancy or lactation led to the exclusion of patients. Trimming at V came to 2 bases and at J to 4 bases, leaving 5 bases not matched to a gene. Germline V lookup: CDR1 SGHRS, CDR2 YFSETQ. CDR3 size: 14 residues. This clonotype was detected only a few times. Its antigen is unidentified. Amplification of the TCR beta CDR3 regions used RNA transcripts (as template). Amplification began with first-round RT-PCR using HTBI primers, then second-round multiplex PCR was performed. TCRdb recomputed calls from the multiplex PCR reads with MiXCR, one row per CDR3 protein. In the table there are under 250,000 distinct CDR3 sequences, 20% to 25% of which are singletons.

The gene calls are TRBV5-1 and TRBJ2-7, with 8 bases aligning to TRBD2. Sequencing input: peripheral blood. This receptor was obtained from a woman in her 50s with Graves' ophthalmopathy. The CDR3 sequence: CASSFGTRVYEQYF. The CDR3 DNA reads TGCGCCAGCAGCTTTGGGACTAGAGTGTACGAGCAGTACTTC.